One T cell receptor (beta chain) is described in this entry. Its antigen is unknown. No much larger clonotype is one base removed from it; base qualities were not supplied. CDR1 LNHDA and CDR2 SQIVND are derived from the germline V gene (reference sequence). Trimming removed 6 bases from V and 7 bases from J, leaving 24 bases between the germline ends. The cysteine opens and the phenylalanine closes a CDR3 of 16 amino acids. Only the CDR3 region is kept as DNA, spanning 48 bases read in frame from base 1. This record comes from a study of blood T cell repertoires in COVID-19 (dated by TCRdb to the early 2020s). A note on the overall study: Samples from collaborators originated in the United States, Italy and Spain and spanned both the acute and convalescent phases of COVID-19. The sample metadata nearly always contained a de-identified subject ID, COVID-19 status, age in years and sex. Where available, HLA class I and class II types were obtained from metadata supplied by the sample provider rather than from assay-based typing. Deeply sampled blood TCRbeta repertoires from subjects exposed to, actively infected with, or recovered from COVID-19 were included in the dataset. The prospective study material was composed of cDNA or gDNA derived from T cells, B-cell-depleted T cells, or PBMCs. The repertoires were released in a freely available public database intended as a resource for research on the immune response to SARS-CoV-2. Samples were obtained from the ongoing ImmuneRACE study (first 160 participants) and from about 1,300 subjects provided by 6 global collaborators.

Collaborating institutions collected whole blood in K2EDTA tubes following their own protocols. Collaborator samples were shipped for TCRbeta analysis as frozen whole blood, isolated PBMCs, or DNA extracted from either sample type. TCRbeta CDR3 regions were amplified from genomic DNA using the immunoSEQ Assay, a bias-controlled multiplex PCR. Per the original workflow: Within the assay, amplification of reference gene primers was used to estimate how many nucleated cells each sample contained. To quantify the absolute abundance of each unique TCRbeta CDR3 rearrangement, sequence reads were collapsed and filtered. For each sample, productive Simpson clonality was calculated by taking the square root of Simpson's diversity index across productive rearrangements. TCRdb re-hosts the immuneACCESS table, in-frame sequences only. Its copies lack some clones; in the studies checked, an unresolved V gene accounts for under half of them, and the cause for the rest is not known. V and J calls and clone size are given by that table; D and trimming were obtained from the DNA. Present in this sample are 270,000 or so clones, about 89% of which were seen just once. The top ten clones comprise approximately 4.3% of the sample.

The study at large found these results: How much clinical and demographic metadata was included differed by source and by participant, and the metadata was provided uncurated.

The chain is made from TRBV19 and TRBJ1-1; TRBD1 is perhaps the D gene, given 5 matching bases. The receptor's source is a man in his forties or fifties with acute or convalescent COVID-19. The sequenced material came from peripheral blood. The DNA sequence is TGTGCCAGTAGCGGCCGTTGGCATCGGGGGTGGAGTGAAGCTTTCTTT. It codes for CASSGRWHRGWSEAFF.